The subject of this entry is one T cell receptor (beta chain). This sample is part of a study of T cell clusters in autoimmune cytopenias. Roughly 38,000 genome equivalents of blood DNA were amplified for TRB. Multiplex touch-down PCR amplified TRB using TRB-A and TRB-B pools in one tube. From its re-call of the multiplex PCR reads, TCRdb lists each CDR3 protein once, without DNA. This repertoire includes several thousand distinct CDR3 sequences. Per the germline V gene, CDR1 is MNHEY and CDR2 is SVGAGI. The CDR3 has 15 residues. These records were also assigned to another study, of T cell repertoires in aging, cancer and after chemotherapy. That study adds: Healthy donor repertoires were recorded over several months to years and showed clear clonal overlap.

The clonotype was recovered from a human donor in good health. J is TRBJ1-1 and V is TRBV6-5; without DNA, the TCRdb call of TRBD1 cannot be checked. Sample: peripheral blood. The CDR3 protein is CASSPGTGVGTEAFF.